This TCR beta chain originates from a study of spatial heterogeneity in lung cancer (dated by TCRdb to 2018 to 2020). The study in broad terms: Beta-chain transcripts were consistently detected in greater numbers than alpha-chain transcripts, which likely reflects a higher abundance of beta-chain transcripts. In non-small cell lung cancer, the study quantitatively compared TCR alpha and beta repertoires across several tumor regions, matched nontumor lung, and blood. In the raw uncorrected reads, each unique combination of TCR and UMI appeared more than ten times on average. Both alpha and beta chains were TCR-sequenced in samples taken at surgery, namely 220 tumor regions, around 64 matched nontumor lung samples and 50 to 60 PBMC samples. The study linked features of the TCR repertoire to counts of nonsynonymous mutations, which were determined by whole-exome sequencing of tumor tissue. In tumor regions, TCR transcript counts showed a strong correlation with a T cell transcriptional module score from matched bulk RNA-seq. Study-level results and caveats: Counts of ubiquitous and regional expanded TCRs correlated with counts of ubiquitous and regional nonsynonymous mutations, respectively. The tumor nonsynonymous mutation count correlated with the number of expanded intratumoral alpha and beta TCRs. Estimated TCR-seq coverage of tumor T cells was only roughly 7.3% for alpha chains and roughly 13% for beta chains. Confirming at a functional level the hypothesis that regional TCRs recognize regional mutations was considered to require additional single-cell paired TCR alpha and beta sequencing.

Libraries came from 5' RACE. Sequencing relied on a NextSeq 500. The TCR library protocol attached a unique molecular identifier to each TCR cDNA molecule to allow correction of PCR and sequencing errors. The paper's data handling went like this. TCR identification, UMI-based error correction and CDR3 extraction were all carried out with Decombinator tools. TCRs above a frequency of 2 per 1,000, corresponding to the top 1% of the tumor frequency distribution, were defined as expanded. Expanded tumor TCRs statistically deemed absent (corrected P<0.05) from at least one tumor region were classed as regional, and all other expanded tumor TCRs were classed as ubiquitous. Renyi diversity was computed with the R vegan package after each repertoire had been subsampled 100 times to 5,000 TCRs. CDR3 similarity networks were constructed using string-kernel similarity of amino acid triplets, with links drawn between CDR3s whose pairwise similarity was above 0.82. Clones were called with MiXCR by TCRdb after fastp trimmed the public reads at Q25, and only in-frame beta chains were retained. Here each entry gathers all rows of one CDR3 protein and keeps the most common genes and DNA. The authors' filters were not applied to this entry. The table for this sample lists more than 2,500 distinct CDR3 sequences; less than 3.5% of them were counted only once. About 17% of the sample goes to the ten largest clones.

In light of the paper, this sample's time point label describes: sample taken at primary tumor resection. Samples were obtained from 72 patients with early-stage, untreated non-small cell lung cancer from the lung TRACERx cohort. Whole RNA extracted from tumor and nontumor lung tissue, or from cryopreserved PBMC samples, was used for TCR sequencing without cell sorting. Patients were selected for TCR sequencing only if sufficient RNA was available from at least two tumor regions. A lung pathologist reviewed the tumor and adjacent nontumor lung specimens before the specimens were selected. At the junction V is shortened by 7 bases and J by 5 bases; bases outside the gene matches: 9. The CDR3 runs 14 residues from the cysteine to the phenylalanine. Only CDR3 DNA is held: 42 bases, read in frame from base 1. This clonotype was found many times. The clone's antigen remains unknown. No base qualities exist here, and no much larger clone lies one base off it.

This sample comprised lung tumor tissue, obtained at surgery. Recombination linked TRBV12-3 or TRBV12-4 to TRBJ2-5; 8 bases in between match TRBD1. The sequence was collected from a male donor with early-stage non-small cell lung cancer. In nucleotide form, the sequence is TGTGCCAGCAAACCCCCAGGGGGCGAGGAGACCCAGTACTTC. The translation is CASKPPGGEETQYF.